Below are 21 T cell receptor beta chains sequenced from a single sample in a study of shared clonotypes between healthy human individuals. The repertoire was sequenced with immunoSEQ multiplex PCR; TCRdb's copy has only in-frame clones and lacks some. This table has about 700,000 clones, about 91% appearing once. Naive CD8 cells, CD45RO-negative and positively selected for CCR7, excluded terminally differentiated effector memory CD45RA+ cells. The specimen was naive CD8+ T cells sorted from blood. These receptors all come from a man aged 25 to 45 in good health.

This rearrangement joins TRBV5-5 to TRBJ1-2; weak D call: TRBD1 (5 bases). This CDR3 is built from 15 residues. Germline V gene data show CDR1 as SGHKS and CDR2 as YYEKEE (reference sequence). The V gene lost 0 bases and the J gene lost 2 bases, with 11 bases spanning the gap. Here the CDR3 DNA reads TGTGCCAGCAGCTTGGCCTCTGACAGAAACTATGGCTACACCTTC. This codes for CASSLASDRNYGYTF.

The rearrangement joins TRBV7-8 to TRBJ2-1, with 8 positions matching TRBD1. This CDR3 has 15 amino acids. V was clipped by 1 base and J by 6 bases; unmatched bases: 5. Germline CDR1 reads SGHVS; CDR2 reads FQNEAQ. Here the CDR3 reads CASSLGQGAGNEQFF. DNA of the CDR3: TGTGCCAGCAGCTTAGGGCAGGGGGCAGGCAATGAGCAGTTCTTC.

V and J are TRBV7-6 and TRBJ2-1; D is unclear. The V gene's germline CDR1 is SGHVS and CDR2 FNYEAQ. V lost 2 bases, J lost 8 bases, and 19 bases lay in between. The CDR3 covers 16 residues. The CDR3 DNA is TGTGCCAGCAGCTTACTCGCAGCGAGCTCTTCCGATGAGCAGTTCTTC. It translates to CASSLLAASSSDEQFF.

The V gene is TRBV6-1, the J gene TRBJ2-5; D gene ambiguous. Trimming took 2 bases from V and 2 from J, leaving 9 bases between them. The CDR3 contains 14 residues. Germline-derived CDR1 and CDR2 are MNHNS and SASEGT. CDR3 region: CASSEPVEQETQYF. The CDR3 bases are TGTGCCAGCAGTGAACCGGTGGAGCAAGAGACCCAGTACTTC.

The V and J genes are TRBV5-1 and TRBJ1-3, with D possibly TRBD1 on 6 matching bases. This CDR3 has 16 residues. CDR1 and CDR2 from the germline V gene are SGHRS and YFSETQ. V lost 0 bases and J 2 bases, leaving 12 bases between the germline ends. The CDR3 bases are TGCGCCAGCAGCTTGGAGGGAGGGGGAACTGGAAACACCATATATTTT. Translation gives CASSLEGGGTGNTIYF. Based on the CDR3 plus reference TRBV5-1 and TRBJ1-3, the full variable domain is KAGVTQTPRYLIKTRGQQVTLSCSPISGHRSVSWYQQTPGQGLQFLFEYFSETQRNKGNFPGRFSGRQFSNSRSEMNVSTLELGDSALYLCASSLEGGGTGNTIYFGEGSWLTVV.

This clone was observed a single time. The CDR3 protein is CSVESSADSSYEQYF. As DNA, the CDR3 is TGCAGCGTTGAAAGTTCGGCAGACAGCTCCTACGAGCAGTACTTC. The rearrangement uses TRBV29-1 and TRBJ2-7, with D perhaps TRBD1 (5 bases). Trimming stripped 2 bases from V and 0 bases from J, with 14 bases between. CDR1 is SQVTM and CDR2 is ANQGSEA in the germline V gene. The CDR3 spans 15 residues.

The chain links TRBV29-1 to TRBJ2-2, with TRBD1 identical over 10 bases. The CDR3 runs to 15 residues. Losses at the gene ends were 2 bases for V and 7 bases for J; bases not matched to a gene: 7. Germline V gene data show CDR1 as SQVTM and CDR2 as ANQGSEA. The CDR3 loop reads CSVERGDRGSGELFF. Written as DNA, the CDR3 is TGCAGCGTTGAAAGAGGGGACAGGGGCAGCGGGGAGCTGTTTTTT.

Regarding this clone: The same CDR3 arises from other DNA sequences in this sample as well. The CDR3 spells CASSLSTYNEQFF. The CDR3 DNA reads TGTGCCAGCAGCCTAAGTACCTACAATGAGCAGTTCTTC. The chain uses TRBV27 and TRBJ2-1, with D unclear. V lost 6 bases to trimming and J lost 2 bases, with 8 bases between them. The CDR3 is 13 amino acids. Germline V gene data show CDR1 as MNHEY and CDR2 as SMNVEV (reference sequence).

The CDR3 region has the DNA TGTGCCAGCAGTTACTCTCTCGGGAATGGCTACACCTTC. Amino acids: CASSYSLGNGYTF. V and J are TRBV6-5 and TRBJ1-2; D ambiguous. Germline V gene data show CDR1 as MNHEY and CDR2 as SVGAGI. The ends were cut back, 0 bases at V and 6 bases at J, with 8 bases in the middle. The CDR3 runs to 13 residues.

The CDR3 nucleotides are TGTGCCAGCAGCCCAACGTCCGACCCCTTCGATGGCTACACCTTC. Its protein product is CASSPTSDPFDGYTF. The rearrangement uses TRBV13 and TRBJ1-2; D not resolved. V was clipped by 5 bases and J by 6 bases, with 19 bases between them. The germline gives CDR1 PRHDT, CDR2 FYEKMQ (reference sequence). The CDR3 totals 15 residues.

This chain links TRBV27 with TRBJ2-3; 7 bases align to TRBD1. The V and J ends lost 3 bases and 0 bases, in that order; junction bases with no gene match: 6. The CDR3 sequence is 16 residues long. Germline V gene data show CDR1 as MNHEY and CDR2 as SMNVEV (reference sequence). The CDR3 region has the DNA TGTGCCAGCAGTTTGGGGGACAGCTGGAGCACAGATACGCAGTATTTT. It encodes CASSLGDSWSTDTQYF.

This chain joins TRBV18 and TRBJ1-4; D is unclear. This CDR3 spans 13 amino acids. Trimming removed 5 bases at V and 4 bases at J, with 8 bases between. The germline gives CDR1 KGHSH, CDR2 LQKENI. CDR3 DNA sequence: TGTGCCAGCTCATACACAGATAATGAAAAACTGTTTTTT. Encoded protein: CASSYTDNEKLFF.

The CDR3 region is CASSLTGLSELLLDSSYEQYF. The CDR3 coding sequence is TGTGCCAGCAGCCTTACGGGTCTTTCAGAACTCCTCCTTGATAGCTCCTACGAGCAGTACTTC. The chain combines TRBV7-8 with TRBJ2-7, with D hard to call. The CDR3 runs 21 residues. Germline V gives CDR1 SGHVS, CDR2 FQNEAQ. Trimming removed 5 bases from V and 0 bases from J, with 32 bases in between.

The chain uses TRBV2 and TRBJ2-3; D uncertain. CDR3 length: 16 amino acids. Germline-derived CDR1 and CDR2 are SNHLY and FYNNEI. The ends were cut back, 1 base at V and 0 bases at J, with 11 bases in the middle. In nucleotides, the CDR3 is TGTGCCAGCAGTGAAGGACGGACCCCTAGCACAGATACGCAGTATTTT. Its protein product is CASSEGRTPSTDTQYF.

This clone was seen just once. This chain connects TRBV5-1 to TRBJ2-5; D is uncertain. V lost 0 bases and J lost 5, with 14 bases in between. This CDR3 comprises 15 residues. Looked up from germline, CDR1 is SGHRS and CDR2 is YFSETQ. For the CDR3, the DNA is TGCGCCAGCAGCTTGGAGGCGGCTGTGCGGGAGACCCAGTACTTC. Encoded protein: CASSLEAAVRETQYF.

This chain joins TRBV15 and TRBJ2-1; D possibly corresponds to TRBD2 (6 bases). This CDR3 region has 16 residues. CDR1 is LNHNV, CDR2 YYDKDF, per germline (reference sequence). V dropped 2 bases and J dropped 5 bases, with 16 bases sitting between them. This CDR3 reads CATSRQNRDWDNEQFF. CDR3 nucleotide sequence: TGTGCCACCAGCAGACAAAACCGGGACTGGGACAATGAGCAGTTCTTC. The full variable domain, with the rest looked up from reference TRBV15 and TRBJ2-1, is DAMVIQNPRYQVTQFGKPVTLSCSQTLNHNVMYWYQQKSSQAPKLLFHYYDKDFNNEADTPDNFQSRRPNTSFCFLDIRSPGLGDTAMYLCATSRQNRDWDNEQFFGPGTRLTVL.

The chain links TRBV27 to TRBJ2-1; no clear D gene. The CDR3 is 14 residues long. The germline V gene has CDR1 MNHEY and CDR2 SMNVEV (reference sequence). The germline V and J ends were trimmed by 5 bases and 8 bases, with 16 bases remaining between them. Here the CDR3 reads CASSIQRPPDEQFF. Here the CDR3 DNA reads TGTGCCAGCAGTATACAACGACCCCCTGATGAGCAGTTCTTC.

The rearrangement links TRBV4-2 to TRBJ2-7, with 16 bases matching TRBD2. Trimming cost V 0 bases and J 7 bases; bases outside gene matches: 3. The CDR3 covers 16 residues. CDR1 and CDR2 from the germline V gene are LGHNA and YNFKEQ. The CDR3 DNA follows: TGTGCCAGCAGCCAAGATTCGGGACTAGCGGGAGGGGAGCAGTACTTC. Amino acids: CASSQDSGLAGGEQYF.

The rearrangement uses TRBV18 and TRBJ2-7; 7 bases are shared with TRBD2. Trimming at V came to 0 bases and at J to 2 bases, leaving 4 bases not matched to a gene. CDR3 length: 15 amino acids. Germline V lookup: CDR1 KGHSH, CDR2 LQKENI. This CDR3 is CASSPPGGVAYEQYF. CDR3 DNA sequence: TGTGCCAGCTCACCACCGGGGGGGGTAGCCTACGAGCAGTACTTC. Full variable domain (rest looked up from reference TRBV18 and TRBJ2-7): NAGVMQNPRHLVRRRGQEARLRCSPMKGHSHVYWYRQLPEEGLKFMVYLQKENIIDESGMPKERFSAEFPKEGPSILRIQQVVRGDSAAYFCASSPPGGVAYEQYFGPGTRLTVT.

This sequence joins TRBV7-9 and TRBJ2-7; TRBD1 matches 9 bases. The CDR3 totals 16 residues. The V segment lost 6 bases and the J segment 3 bases; nucleotides outside the gene matches: 12. Looked up from germline, CDR1 is SEHNR and CDR2 is FQNEAQ (reference sequence). Written as DNA, the CDR3 is TGTGCCAGCAGTTATATCCCGGGACAGGGTATCTACGAGCAGTACTTC. It yields the protein CASSYIPGQGIYEQYF.

The chain carries TRBV29-1 and TRBJ1-2; 8 nucleotides agree with TRBD1. The V segment lost 3 bases and the J segment 8 bases; nucleotides outside the gene matches: 2. Germline V gene data show CDR1 as SQVTM and CDR2 as ANQGSEA. The CDR3 is 11 residues long. The CDR3 here is CSVETGEGYTF. The DNA of the CDR3 is TGCAGCGTTGAGACAGGGGAGGGCTACACCTTC.